A single sample is the source of the 2 T cell receptor beta chains below, sequenced in a study of blood T cell repertoires in COVID-19. Clones were read by immunoSEQ multiplex PCR, and TCRdb kept only the in-frame ones, dropping some. The sample records just over 250,000 clones, about 85% being singletons. The sequencing input was peripheral blood. The receptors derive from a man aged 55 to 70 who had recovered from COVID-19.

The V call is TRBV9, the J call TRBJ2-3; 8 bases are a match to TRBD2. With 6 bases clipped from V and 6 bases from J, the junction kept 12 bases outside the gene matches. The germline V gene has CDR1 SGDLS and CDR2 YYNGEE. There are 15 residues in the CDR3. CDR3 loop: CASTLSAGGSDTQYF. CDR3 sequence (DNA): TGTGCCAGCACCCTGTCGGCGGGGGGTAGTGATACGCAGTATTTT.

This rearrangement joins TRBV25-1 to TRBJ1-4; 10 bases are shared with TRBD1. The CDR3 loop spans 15 amino acids. Germline CDR1 and CDR2: MGHDK and SYGVNS. With V trimmed by 4 bases and J by 7 bases, 6 bases remained unmatched. Here the CDR3 reads CASSGDRGAGEKLFF. DNA for the CDR3: TGTGCCAGCAGTGGGGACAGGGGTGCGGGTGAAAAACTGTTTTTT.